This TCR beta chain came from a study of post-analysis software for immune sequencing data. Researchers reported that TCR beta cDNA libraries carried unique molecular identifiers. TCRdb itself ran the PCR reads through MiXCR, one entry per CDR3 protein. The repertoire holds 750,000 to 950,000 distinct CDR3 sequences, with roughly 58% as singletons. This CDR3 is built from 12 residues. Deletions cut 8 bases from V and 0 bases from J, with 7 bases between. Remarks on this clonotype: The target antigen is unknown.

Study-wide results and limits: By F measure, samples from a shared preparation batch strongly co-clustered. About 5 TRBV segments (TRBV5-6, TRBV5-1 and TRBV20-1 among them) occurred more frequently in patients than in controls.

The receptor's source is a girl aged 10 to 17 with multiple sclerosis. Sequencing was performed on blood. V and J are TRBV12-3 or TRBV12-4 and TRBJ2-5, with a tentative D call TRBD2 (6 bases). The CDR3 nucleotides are TGTGCCAGCCGGGGGAACCAAGAGACCCAGTACTTC. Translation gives CASRGNQETQYF.